The rows below give T cell receptor beta chains drawn from one sample of a study of CD8 T cells in ankylosing spondylitis. TCRdb fed the 5' RACE reads into MiXCR, producing one record per CDR3 protein. The data show 700,000 to 850,000 distinct CDR3 sequences, about 10% seen once. The sample was blood, either unsorted or a sorted T cell fraction (not recorded which). These receptors were taken from a male donor with ankylosing spondylitis. CDR3s include the opening cysteine and the closing phenylalanine or tryptophan. Fields, in order: CDR3 protein, CDR3 DNA, D gene, V gene, clone size, J gene. D genes are given only for firm matches. Some rows mark clone size as missing; the rest say once, few, many or name a class of expanded clone.

CDR3aa: CASSRDRGDYGYTF
CDR3nt: TGTGCCAGCTCACGAGACAGGGGAGACTATGGCTACACCTTC
d_gene: TRBD1
v_gene: TRBV18
abundance: .
j_gene: TRBJ1-2

CDR3aa: CASSLMVGSEQYF
CDR3nt: TGCGCCAGCAGCTTGATGGTGGGTTCCGAGCAGTACTTC
d_gene: .
v_gene: TRBV5-1
abundance: .
j_gene: TRBJ2-7

CDR3aa: CASSPRGGAPSGNEQYF
CDR3nt: TGTGCCAGCAGCCCCCGGGGAGGGGCCCCGAGCGGCAACGAGCAGTACTTC
d_gene: TRBD2
v_gene: TRBV7-2
abundance: .
j_gene: TRBJ2-7

CDR3aa: CASSLTGNRNTGELFF
CDR3nt: TGCGCCAGCAGCTTGACGGGGAATCGAAACACCGGGGAGCTGTTTTTT
d_gene: .
v_gene: TRBV5-1
abundance: .
j_gene: TRBJ2-2

CDR3aa: CASSWTGSWNYGYTF
CDR3nt: TGTGCCAGCAGCTGGACAGGGAGTTGGAACTATGGCTACACCTTC
d_gene: TRBD1
v_gene: TRBV7-9
abundance: few
j_gene: TRBJ1-2

CDR3aa: CASKGGRAIEQFF
CDR3nt: TGTGCCAGCAAGGGCGGGAGGGCGATAGAGCAGTTCTTC
d_gene: TRBD2
v_gene: TRBV28
abundance: few
j_gene: TRBJ2-1

CDR3aa: CASSSGGTSGLRTQYF
CDR3nt: TGTGCCAGCAGCTCCGGAGGGACTAGCGGACTACGGACCCAGTACTTC
d_gene: TRBD2
v_gene: TRBV6-1
abundance: .
j_gene: TRBJ2-5

CDR3aa: CASSVLAGKQFF
CDR3nt: TGTGCCAGCAGCGTCCTAGCGGGAAAGCAGTTCTTC
d_gene: TRBD2
v_gene: TRBV9
abundance: few
j_gene: TRBJ2-1

CDR3aa: CATSRDRGLDGYTF
CDR3nt: TGTGCCACGTCCCGGGACAGGGGGCTTGATGGCTACACCTTC
d_gene: TRBD1
v_gene: TRBV27
abundance: few
j_gene: TRBJ1-2

CDR3aa: CSATIGEPYNEQFF
CDR3nt: TGCAGTGCTACAATAGGAGAGCCCTACAATGAGCAGTTCTTC
d_gene: .
v_gene: TRBV20-1
abundance: many
j_gene: TRBJ2-1

CDR3aa: CASSLRTLGAFF
CDR3nt: TGTGCCAGCAGCTTAAGGACTCTGGGAGCTTTCTTT
d_gene: .
v_gene: TRBV5-6
abundance: .
j_gene: TRBJ1-1

CDR3aa: CSARGQYLNGGYTF
CDR3nt: TGCAGTGCTAGAGGACAGTATCTGAACGGCGGCTACACCTTC
d_gene: .
v_gene: TRBV20-1
abundance: .
j_gene: TRBJ1-2

CDR3aa: CASSLAFGTDTQYF
CDR3nt: TGCGCCAGCAGCTTGGCCTTCGGGACAGATACGCAGTATTTT
d_gene: .
v_gene: TRBV5-1
abundance: .
j_gene: TRBJ2-3

CDR3aa: CASRPGQGASSTEAFF
CDR3nt: TGTGCCAGCAGACCGGGACAGGGGGCATCTAGCACTGAAGCTTTCTTT
d_gene: TRBD1
v_gene: TRBV9
abundance: .
j_gene: TRBJ1-1

CDR3aa: CASSPAGQGLSPLHF
CDR3nt: TGTGCCAGCAGCCCCGCGGGACAGGGGCTTTCACCCCTCCACTTT
d_gene: TRBD1
v_gene: TRBV7-2
abundance: many
j_gene: TRBJ1-6

CDR3aa: CASSLRGGTPGDYGYTF
CDR3nt: TGTGCCAGCAGCCTTAGGGGCGGGACCCCCGGCGACTATGGCTACACCTTC
d_gene: .
v_gene: TRBV7-2
abundance: few
j_gene: TRBJ1-2

CDR3aa: CSARDLLSGRENEQFF
CDR3nt: TGCAGTGCTAGAGATCTGTTAAGCGGGAGGGAGAATGAGCAGTTCTTC
d_gene: TRBD2
v_gene: TRBV20-1
abundance: few
j_gene: TRBJ2-1

CDR3aa: CSVSAETYEQYF
CDR3nt: TGCAGTGTCTCAGCGGAAACCTACGAGCAGTACTTC
d_gene: .
v_gene: TRBV20-1
abundance: few
j_gene: TRBJ2-7

CDR3aa: CSAPRQWETQYF
CDR3nt: TGCAGTGCGCCTCGACAGTGGGAGACCCAGTACTTC
d_gene: .
v_gene: TRBV20-1
abundance: few
j_gene: TRBJ2-5

CDR3aa: CATSPTGENTEAFF
CDR3nt: TGCGCCACCTCCCCGACAGGAGAAAACACTGAAGCTTTCTTT
d_gene: .
v_gene: TRBV5-1
abundance: few
j_gene: TRBJ1-1

CDR3aa: CASSLTSSEYNEQFF
CDR3nt: TGTGCCAGCAGCCTAACTAGCTCGGAATACAATGAGCAGTTCTTC
d_gene: .
v_gene: TRBV4-2
abundance: few
j_gene: TRBJ2-1

CDR3aa: CASTFDSLNEQFF
CDR3nt: TGTGCCAGCACCTTCGACAGTCTCAATGAGCAGTTCTTC
d_gene: .
v_gene: TRBV2
abundance: few
j_gene: TRBJ2-1

CDR3aa: CASSYYMAGFPAGELFF
CDR3nt: TGTGCCAGCAGTTACTACATGGCAGGCTTTCCGGCCGGGGAGCTGTTTTTT
d_gene: .
v_gene: TRBV6-2/TRBV6-3
abundance: .
j_gene: TRBJ2-2

CDR3aa: CSAREGTGYGYTF
CDR3nt: TGCAGTGCTAGAGAGGGGACAGGGTACGGCTACACCTTC
d_gene: TRBD1
v_gene: TRBV20-1
abundance: .
j_gene: TRBJ1-2

CDR3aa: CASSYPNRYTEAFF
CDR3nt: TGTGCCAGCAGTTACCCCAACAGATACACTGAAGCTTTCTTT
d_gene: .
v_gene: TRBV6-5
abundance: .
j_gene: TRBJ1-1

CDR3aa: CSATPEGYTYEQYF
CDR3nt: TGCAGTGCTACCCCGGAGGGTTATACCTACGAGCAGTACTTC
d_gene: .
v_gene: TRBV20-1
abundance: many
j_gene: TRBJ2-7

CDR3aa: CASSQDELRGTEAFF
CDR3nt: TGTGCCAGCAGCCAAGACGAGTTGAGGGGCACTGAAGCTTTCTTT
d_gene: .
v_gene: TRBV4-2
abundance: few
j_gene: TRBJ1-1

CDR3aa: CASSWGGTVTYEQYF
CDR3nt: TGTGCCAGCAGTTGGGGAGGGACAGTGACCTACGAGCAGTACTTC
d_gene: .
v_gene: TRBV12-3/TRBV12-4
abundance: many
j_gene: TRBJ2-7

CDR3aa: CASSSLRGHGRTADTQYF
CDR3nt: TGTGCCAGCAGCTCCCTTCGAGGACACGGTAGAACGGCAGATACGCAGTATTTT
d_gene: .
v_gene: TRBV11-1
abundance: .
j_gene: TRBJ2-3

CDR3aa: CSASGSGGVQYF
CDR3nt: TGCAGTGCCTCCGGGAGCGGGGGTGTGCAGTACTTC
d_gene: TRBD2
v_gene: TRBV20-1
abundance: many
j_gene: TRBJ2-7

CDR3aa: CASSRDWNTDTQYF
CDR3nt: TGTGCCAGCAGCCGGGACTGGAACACAGATACGCAGTATTTT
d_gene: .
v_gene: TRBV5-6
abundance: few
j_gene: TRBJ2-3

CDR3aa: CASSLAWDRGSQPQHF
CDR3nt: TGTGCCAGCAGTTTAGCTTGGGACAGGGGGAGTCAGCCCCAGCATTTT
d_gene: TRBD1
v_gene: TRBV12-3/TRBV12-4
abundance: many
j_gene: TRBJ1-5

CDR3aa: CSARGTGGTDTQYF
CDR3nt: TGCAGTGCTCGGGGGACCGGTGGCACAGATACGCAGTATTTT
d_gene: .
v_gene: TRBV20-1
abundance: few
j_gene: TRBJ2-3

CDR3aa: CSAEKRETETQYF
CDR3nt: TGCAGTGCGGAGAAGCGGGAAACGGAGACCCAGTACTTC
d_gene: TRBD2
v_gene: TRBV20-1
abundance: .
j_gene: TRBJ2-5

CDR3aa: CASSESGNNYGYTF
CDR3nt: TGTGCCAGCAGTGAGTCGGGGAATAACTATGGCTACACCTTC
d_gene: .
v_gene: TRBV6-1
abundance: few
j_gene: TRBJ1-2

CDR3aa: CASASASAPYEQYF
CDR3nt: TGCGCCAGCGCGTCGGCTAGCGCTCCCTACGAGCAGTACTTC
d_gene: .
v_gene: TRBV5-1
abundance: .
j_gene: TRBJ2-7

CDR3aa: CASSLVLLQTQYF
CDR3nt: TGTGCCAGCAGCTTAGTCCTTTTGCAGACCCAGTACTTC
d_gene: .
v_gene: TRBV7-2
abundance: .
j_gene: TRBJ2-5

CDR3aa: CASSSEVGLAGSEQFF
CDR3nt: TGTGCCAGCAGCTCAGAAGTGGGACTAGCGGGGAGTGAGCAGTTCTTC
d_gene: TRBD2
v_gene: TRBV7-3
abundance: .
j_gene: TRBJ2-1

CDR3aa: CASSPQNGGGYEKLFF
CDR3nt: TGTGCCAGCTCACCCCAAAACGGCGGAGGGTATGAAAAACTGTTTTTT
d_gene: .
v_gene: TRBV18
abundance: .
j_gene: TRBJ1-4

CDR3aa: CASSLSEKLEAFF
CDR3nt: TGTGCCAGCTCACTCAGTGAGAAACTTGAAGCTTTCTTT
d_gene: .
v_gene: TRBV18
abundance: .
j_gene: TRBJ1-1

CDR3aa: CASSNWDTFTEAFF
CDR3nt: TGTGCCAGCAGTAATTGGGACACCTTCACTGAAGCTTTCTTT
d_gene: .
v_gene: TRBV12-3/TRBV12-4
abundance: .
j_gene: TRBJ1-1

CDR3aa: CASSDFLGAAFF
CDR3nt: TGTGCCAGCAGTGACTTTTTGGGGGCAGCTTTCTTT
d_gene: .
v_gene: TRBV12-3/TRBV12-4
abundance: many
j_gene: TRBJ1-1

CDR3aa: CASSHRDNPNYGYTF
CDR3nt: TGCGCCAGCAGCCACCGGGACAACCCTAACTATGGCTACACCTTC
d_gene: .
v_gene: TRBV5-1
abundance: once
j_gene: TRBJ1-2

CDR3aa: CASRETGPSREQYF
CDR3nt: TGTGCCAGCAGGGAGACGGGACCTTCGAGGGAGCAGTACTTC
d_gene: .
v_gene: TRBV6-1
abundance: few
j_gene: TRBJ2-7

CDR3aa: CASSPPQGDYGYTF
CDR3nt: TGTGCCAGCAGCCCACCTCAGGGGGACTATGGCTACACCTTC
d_gene: TRBD1
v_gene: TRBV5-5
abundance: few
j_gene: TRBJ1-2

CDR3aa: CASSSGAGTSGSGELFF
CDR3nt: TGTGCCAGCAGCTCAGGGGCCGGGACTAGCGGGTCCGGGGAGCTGTTTTTT
d_gene: TRBD2
v_gene: TRBV7-2
abundance: .
j_gene: TRBJ2-2

CDR3aa: CASSLWQGEGEQYF
CDR3nt: TGTGCCAGCAGCTTGTGGCAGGGCGAGGGCGAGCAGTACTTC
d_gene: .
v_gene: TRBV5-4
abundance: .
j_gene: TRBJ2-7

CDR3aa: CASSLLATEQYF
CDR3nt: TGTGCCAGCAGCCTACTAGCCACCGAGCAGTACTTC
d_gene: .
v_gene: TRBV6-1
abundance: .
j_gene: TRBJ2-7

CDR3aa: CASSTNRVLPYEQYF
CDR3nt: TGTGCCAGCAGTACGAACAGGGTACTCCCTTACGAGCAGTACTTC
d_gene: .
v_gene: TRBV28
abundance: .
j_gene: TRBJ2-7

CDR3aa: CASRGQGDQPQHF
CDR3nt: TGTGCCAGCAGGGGGCAGGGCGATCAGCCCCAGCATTTT
d_gene: .
v_gene: TRBV25-1
abundance: .
j_gene: TRBJ1-5

CDR3aa: CASGSTVGDTQYF
CDR3nt: TGCGCCAGCGGGTCGACAGTGGGGGATACGCAGTATTTT
d_gene: .
v_gene: TRBV5-1
abundance: many
j_gene: TRBJ2-3

CDR3aa: CASSLAASVTEAFF
CDR3nt: TGCGCCAGCAGCTTGGCCGCGTCAGTTACTGAAGCTTTCTTT
d_gene: .
v_gene: TRBV5-1
abundance: .
j_gene: TRBJ1-1

CDR3aa: CSARGSPDNSNEQFF
CDR3nt: TGCAGTGCTAGAGGATCCCCTGACAATTCGAATGAGCAGTTCTTC
d_gene: .
v_gene: TRBV20-1
abundance: few
j_gene: TRBJ2-1

CDR3aa: CSVEDLKTGETQYF
CDR3nt: TGCAGCGTTGAAGATCTTAAGACAGGCGAGACCCAGTACTTC
d_gene: .
v_gene: TRBV29-1
abundance: many
j_gene: TRBJ2-5

CDR3aa: CAIGGRGDGYTF
CDR3nt: TGTGCCATCGGGGGACGAGGGGATGGCTACACCTTC
d_gene: .
v_gene: TRBV10-3
abundance: few
j_gene: TRBJ1-2

CDR3aa: CASISGVRGDQPQHF
CDR3nt: TGTGCCAGCATATCTGGGGTCCGCGGGGATCAGCCCCAGCATTTT
d_gene: .
v_gene: TRBV28
abundance: few
j_gene: TRBJ1-5

CDR3aa: CASSLSATSNEKLFF
CDR3nt: TGCGCCAGCAGCTTGTCCGCGACAAGTAATGAAAAACTGTTTTTT
d_gene: .
v_gene: TRBV5-1
abundance: few
j_gene: TRBJ1-4

CDR3aa: CAISGAASYEQYF
CDR3nt: TGTGCCATCAGTGGGGCCGCCTCCTACGAGCAGTACTTC
d_gene: .
v_gene: TRBV10-3
abundance: .
j_gene: TRBJ2-7

CDR3aa: CSVEAQGSTEAFF
CDR3nt: TGCAGCGTTGAAGCGCAGGGAAGTACTGAAGCTTTCTTT
d_gene: .
v_gene: TRBV29-1
abundance: many
j_gene: TRBJ1-1